Sequencing of this TCR beta chain was carried out in a study of graft-versus-host responses after intestinal transplantation. About the research overall: The study gave all recipients anti-thymocyte globulin induction, then tacrolimus and steroids for about 3 years. Study-wide points: Graft-donor T cell macrochimerism coincided with high graft-versus-host to host-versus-graft clonal ratios in allografts. GvH clonotypes were identified within recipient marrow, with a subset emerging first in ileum or blood. Declines in HvG clones occurring early post-transplant were associated with peak circulating GvH clone levels.

Trimming removed 4 bases from V and 6 bases from J; junction bases left unmatched: 15. CDR1 is SGHNT, CDR2 YYREEE, per germline (reference sequence). The CDR3 extends over 17 amino acids. Data came from immunoSEQ multiplex PCR; TCRdb stores just in-frame clones and leaves some out. The table shows approximately 63,000 clones, with approximately 94% occurring only once. Note on this clone: The target antigen is unknown.

V and J are TRBV5-4 and TRBJ2-3; 9 bases align to TRBD2. Sample: unstimulated CD4+ T cells sorted from spleen or lymph node cells, taken before transplant. This TCR was sampled from a human donor who was the organ donor for an intestinal transplant. For the CDR3, the DNA is TGTGCCAGCAGCGCGGAACTGAGCGGGGGGCGGGAGGATACGCAGTATTTT. Translation gives CASSAELSGGREDTQYF.